This TCR beta chain was observed in a study of shared clonotypes between healthy human individuals (dated by TCRdb to 2020 to 2021). Describing the broader study: Two women and three men aged 18 to 49 years were included in the cohort. Per donor, three plates each were used for CD4 naive and CD4 memory, two for CD8 naive, and one for CD8 memory. The study deeply sequenced blood TCR repertoires of several healthy adults to estimate repertoire size and the extent of clonotype sharing between individuals. Different laboratories and diverse techniques were used to prepare libraries and sequence TCR repertoires, to increase sequencing depth and limit assay-specific biases. Leukapheresis yielded between about 0.94 and 8.9 billion PBMCs per donor. The research as a whole found: Even with the large sequencing depth, rarefaction of the sorted-subset datasets indicated that sequencing was incomplete. When a few donors were compared, the shared fraction of clonotypes was about 5.4% for naive CD4, roughly 3.4% for naive CD8, about 2.4% for memory CD4, and roughly 0.43% for memory CD8. Because the study included a small number of donors, the genetic and exposure-history diversity represented was limited. Clonotypes shared by all four sorted-subset donors showed higher generation probabilities than non-shared clonotypes. Based on pairwise subsampling, the degree of clonotype sharing among donors was expected to be affected by sequencing depth. Naive subsets generally had larger estimated clonotype richness than memory subsets. Only blood was sampled, and tissue TCR repertoires likely differ from those in blood.

TCR CDR3 regions were amplified from genomic DNA by multiplex PCR using the deep immunoSEQ assay. Extracted genomic DNA from each cell subset was distributed evenly across all wells of several immunoSEQ 96-well plates, and each plate was treated as a replicate. For sorted subsets, around 200 ng genomic DNA, equal to about 30,000 T cell genomes, was loaded into each replicate PCR. Purified libraries were measured with a Qubit 3.0 fluorometer, size-checked on a Bioanalyzer 2100, and measured again with the KAPA Library Quantification kit. Every immunoSEQ 96-well plate was sequenced on a separate single-read 150-cycle Illumina NextSeq 550 flow cell. The paper's data handling went like this. The immunoSEQ output contained only junctional sequences without quality scores, so filtering could not match that applied to full-length reads. Sequences were annotated with PyIR, a Python wrapper for IgBLAST v1.9, and V/J genes and CDR3 were assigned using IMGT germline references. Reads were filtered out if the reads had weak V/J assignments (E-value above 1e-6), no CDR3, stop codons, out-of-frame junctions, or ambiguous translated residues. V3J clonotypes were defined as sequences sharing the same inferred V gene, J gene, and CDR3 amino acid sequence. Percentage overlap between repertoires was computed as shared unique clonotypes divided by the size of the smaller repertoire. Three approaches were used to assess repertoire richness: RTK rarefaction, the Chao1 estimator, and Recon v2.1 estimates of unobserved clonotypes. Generation probabilities were computed with OLGA for all TCRbeta clonotypes obtained by the gDNA method from several donors. The table was pulled from immuneACCESS by TCRdb, which kept in-frame rearrangements only. Such tables lose some clones; where checked, under half of the loss comes from unresolved V genes, and the rest has no known cause. V, J and clone size derive from that table, while D and trimming were established from the DNA sequence. The table for this sample lists some 1,400,000 clones; roughly 97% of them were counted only once. The ten largest account for over 1% of the sample.

Regarding this clone: It has no known antigen specificity. Per-nucleotide qualities are absent, and no much larger clonotype sits a single base away.

The donors were healthy, HIV-negative adults with no recently reported acute infections or vaccinations. Only Caucasian adults living in Nashville, Tennessee, USA were represented among the donors. CD4+ T cells were enriched by magnetic negative selection, after which naive cells were positively selected on CD45RA and the negative fraction was taken as the memory subset. After blood collection by leukapheresis, PBMCs were isolated using Ficoll-Histopaque density gradient centrifugation and then cryopreserved in the vapor phase of liquid nitrogen. Purity and quantity of every magnetically sorted T cell population were checked by analytical flow cytometry. From each sorted fraction, genomic DNA was isolated and quantified by UV absorbance on a Nanodrop 2000c. The sequenced sample was naive CD4+ T cells sorted from blood. Explained via the paper, the cell subset or site label denotes: CD45RA+ positively selected. The TCR was taken from a man aged 30 to 45 in good health.

The nucleotide sequence reads as follows: TGTGCCAGTACCACCCCGGGACAGGGGGCGGGCGATGAGCAGTTCTTC. Translated, it gives CASTTPGQGAGDEQFF. The chain was built from TRBV19 and TRBJ2-1, with 12 bases aligning to TRBD1. The CDR3 runs 16 residues from the cysteine to the phenylalanine. Only the CDR3 DNA is retained, 48 bases long and in frame from the first base. The junction shows trimming of 7 bases on V and 8 bases on J, and the gene matches do not reach 12 bases of it. From the germline V gene (reference sequence), CDR1 is LNHDA and CDR2 is SQIVND.